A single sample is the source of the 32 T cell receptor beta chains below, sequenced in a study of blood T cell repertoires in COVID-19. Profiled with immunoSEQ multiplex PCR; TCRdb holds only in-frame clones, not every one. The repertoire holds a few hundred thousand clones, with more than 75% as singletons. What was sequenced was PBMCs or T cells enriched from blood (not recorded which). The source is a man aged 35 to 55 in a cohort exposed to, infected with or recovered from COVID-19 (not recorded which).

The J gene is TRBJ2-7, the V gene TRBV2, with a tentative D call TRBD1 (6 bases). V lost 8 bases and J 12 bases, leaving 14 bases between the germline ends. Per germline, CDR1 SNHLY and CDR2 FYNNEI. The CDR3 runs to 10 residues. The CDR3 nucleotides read TGTGCCAGCGGTGGACAGTACTGGTACTTC. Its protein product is CASGGQYWYF.

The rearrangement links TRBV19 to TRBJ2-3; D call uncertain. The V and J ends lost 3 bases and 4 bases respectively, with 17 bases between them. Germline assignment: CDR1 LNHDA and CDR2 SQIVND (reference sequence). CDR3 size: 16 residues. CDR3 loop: CASSMNSVLLADTQYF. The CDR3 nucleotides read TGTGCCAGTAGTATGAACAGTGTCCTTTTAGCAGATACGCAGTATTTT.

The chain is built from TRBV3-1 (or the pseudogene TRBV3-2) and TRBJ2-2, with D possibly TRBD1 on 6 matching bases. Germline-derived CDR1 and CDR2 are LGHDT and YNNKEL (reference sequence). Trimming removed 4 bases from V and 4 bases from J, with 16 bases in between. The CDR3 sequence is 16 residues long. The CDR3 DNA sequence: TGTGCCAGCAGCCCAAGTGGCAGGGGACGCACCGGGGAGCTGTTTTTT. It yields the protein CASSPSGRGRTGELFF.

In DNA, the CDR3 is TGTGCTAGTGGTTTGGACACTGGGACAGGGAGGTACCAAGAGACCCAGTACTTC. Protein product: CASGLDTGTGRYQETQYF. The V gene is TRBV12-5, the J gene TRBJ2-5, with TRBD1 matching over 9 bases. With 1 base clipped from V and 0 bases from J, the junction kept 9 bases outside the gene matches. This CDR3 is 18 amino acids long. Per the germline V gene, CDR1 is LGHNT and CDR2 is FRNRAP. The whole variable domain, filled in from reference TRBV12-5 and TRBJ2-5, reads DARVTQTPRHKVTEMGQEVTMRCQPILGHNTVFWYRQTMMQGLELLAYFRNRAPLDDSGMPKDRFSAEMPDATLATLKIQPSEPRDSAVYFCASGLDTGTGRYQETQYFGPGTRLLVL.

The CDR3 reads CASIRFRGETYNEQFF. The DNA for the CDR3 is TGTGCCAGTATTCGATTCCGGGGGGAGACCTACAATGAGCAGTTCTTC. This rearrangement joins TRBV19 to TRBJ2-1; 7 bases are shared with TRBD2. This CDR3 is 16 amino acids long. With V trimmed by 7 bases and J by 2 bases, 11 bases remained unmatched. In germline, CDR1 is LNHDA, CDR2 SQIVND (reference sequence).

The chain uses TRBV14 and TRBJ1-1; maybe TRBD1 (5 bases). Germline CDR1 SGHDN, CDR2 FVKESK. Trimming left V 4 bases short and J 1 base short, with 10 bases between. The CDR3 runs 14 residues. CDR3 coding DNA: TGTGCCAGCAGCCCACAGGTCAAGAACACTGAAGCTTTCTTT. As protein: CASSPQVKNTEAFF.

The CDR3 bases are TGTGCCAGCAGTGGACTCCCGCAAGAGACCCAGTACTTC. Its protein is CASSGLPQETQYF. This chain joins TRBV6-2 or TRBV6-3 and TRBJ2-5; perhaps TRBD2 as D (5 bases). V was shortened by 5 bases and J by 2 bases, with 9 bases between the two germline ends. CDR3 size: 13 residues. Germline loops: CDR1 MNHEY, CDR2 SVGEGT.

This CDR3 is CASSLSGGWGNTIYF. The CDR3 DNA follows: TGTGCCAGCAGTTTATCCGGGGGTTGGGGAAACACCATATATTTT. This sequence joins TRBV27 and TRBJ1-3; D perhaps matches TRBD1 (5 bases). The germline CDR1 and CDR2 sequences are MNHEY and SMNVEV (reference sequence). This CDR3 has 15 residues. The germline V and J ends were trimmed by 0 bases and 4 bases, with 10 bases remaining between them.

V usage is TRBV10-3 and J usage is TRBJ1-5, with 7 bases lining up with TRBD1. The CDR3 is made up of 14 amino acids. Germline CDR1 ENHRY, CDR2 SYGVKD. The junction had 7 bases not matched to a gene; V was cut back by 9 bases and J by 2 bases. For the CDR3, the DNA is TGTGCCATTAACGACAGGGATGGCAATCAGCCCCAGCATTTT. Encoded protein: CAINDRDGNQPQHF.

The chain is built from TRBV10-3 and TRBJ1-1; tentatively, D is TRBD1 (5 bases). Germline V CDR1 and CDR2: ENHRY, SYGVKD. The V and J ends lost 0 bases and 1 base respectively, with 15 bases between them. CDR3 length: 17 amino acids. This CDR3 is CAISESTQGLRNTEAFF. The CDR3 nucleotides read TGTGCCATCAGTGAGTCGACTCAGGGACTCAGGAACACTGAAGCTTTCTTT.

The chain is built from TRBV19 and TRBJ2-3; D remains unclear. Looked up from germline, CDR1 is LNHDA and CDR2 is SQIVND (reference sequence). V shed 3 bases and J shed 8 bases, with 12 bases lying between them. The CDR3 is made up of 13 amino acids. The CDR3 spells CASSMRKSPTQYF. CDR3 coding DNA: TGTGCCAGTAGTATGCGTAAGAGTCCTACGCAGTATTTT.

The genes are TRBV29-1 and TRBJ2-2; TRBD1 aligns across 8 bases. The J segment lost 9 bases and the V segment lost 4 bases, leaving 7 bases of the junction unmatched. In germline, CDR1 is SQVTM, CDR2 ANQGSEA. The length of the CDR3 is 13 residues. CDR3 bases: TGCAGCGTTGGGACAGGGAGAGGCCGGGAGCTGTTTTTT. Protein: CSVGTGRGRELFF.

The chain's CDR3 is CASSWGQGSNYGYTF. The CDR3 DNA is TGTGCCAGTAGTTGGGGACAGGGTTCTAACTATGGCTACACCTTC. The chain has TRBV19 and TRBJ1-2; TRBD1 matches at 9 bases. The CDR3 has 15 amino acids. The V and J ends lost 5 bases and 0 bases, in that order; junction bases with no gene match: 4. Germline V gene lookup returns CDR1 LNHDA and CDR2 SQIVND (reference sequence).

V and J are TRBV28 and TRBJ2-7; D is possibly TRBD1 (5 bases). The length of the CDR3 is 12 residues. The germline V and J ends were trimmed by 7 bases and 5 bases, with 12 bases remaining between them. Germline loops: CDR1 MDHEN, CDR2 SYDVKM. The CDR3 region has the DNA TGTGCCAGCACAGGGTCCAAGAACGAGCAGTACTTC. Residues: CASTGSKNEQYF.

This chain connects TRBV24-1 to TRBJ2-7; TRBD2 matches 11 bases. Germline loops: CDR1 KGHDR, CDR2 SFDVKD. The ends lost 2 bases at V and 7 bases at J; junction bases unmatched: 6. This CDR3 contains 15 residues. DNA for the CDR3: TGTGCCACCAGTGATTCACTAGCGGGAGTACGGGAGCAGTACTTC. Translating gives CATSDSLAGVREQYF.

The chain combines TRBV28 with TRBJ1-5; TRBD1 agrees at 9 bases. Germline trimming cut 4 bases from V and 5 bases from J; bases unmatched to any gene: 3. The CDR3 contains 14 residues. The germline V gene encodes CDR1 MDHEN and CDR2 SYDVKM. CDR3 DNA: TGTGCCAGCAGTTCCGGGACAGGGCATCAGCCCCAGCATTTT. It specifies CASSSGTGHQPQHF.

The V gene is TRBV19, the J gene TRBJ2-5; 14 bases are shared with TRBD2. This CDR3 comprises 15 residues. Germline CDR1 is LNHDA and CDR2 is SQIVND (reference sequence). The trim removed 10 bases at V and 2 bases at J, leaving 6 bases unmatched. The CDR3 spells CATGTSGSGQETQYF. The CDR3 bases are TGTGCCACCGGGACTAGCGGGAGTGGGCAAGAGACCCAGTACTTC.

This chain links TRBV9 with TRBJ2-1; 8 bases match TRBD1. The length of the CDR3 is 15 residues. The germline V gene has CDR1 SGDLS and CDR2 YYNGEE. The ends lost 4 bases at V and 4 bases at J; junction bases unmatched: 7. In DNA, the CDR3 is TGTGCCAGCAGCCCCGCCCAGGGGGCTTACAATGAGCAGTTCTTC. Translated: CASSPAQGAYNEQFF.

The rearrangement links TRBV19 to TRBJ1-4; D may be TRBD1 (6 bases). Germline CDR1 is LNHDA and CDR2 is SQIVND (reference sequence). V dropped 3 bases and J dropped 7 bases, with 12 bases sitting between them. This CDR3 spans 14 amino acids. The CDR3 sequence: CASSMGAVSEKLFF. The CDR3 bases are TGTGCCAGTAGTATGGGGGCGGTGAGTGAAAAACTGTTTTTT.

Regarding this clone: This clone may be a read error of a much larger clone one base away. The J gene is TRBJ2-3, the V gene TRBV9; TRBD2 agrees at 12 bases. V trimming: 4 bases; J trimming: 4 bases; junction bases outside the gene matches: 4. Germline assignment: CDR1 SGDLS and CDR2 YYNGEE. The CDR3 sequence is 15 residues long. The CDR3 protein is CASSPASGRADTQYF. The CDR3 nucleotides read TGTGCCAGCAGCCCAGCTAGCGGGAGGGCAGATACGCAGTATTTT. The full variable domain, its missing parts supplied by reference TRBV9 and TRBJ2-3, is DSGVTQTPKHLITATGQRVTLRCSPRSGDLSVYWYQQSLDQGLQFLIQYYNGEERAKGNILERFSAQQFPDLHSELNLSSLELGDSALYFCASSPASGRADTQYFGPGTRLTVL.

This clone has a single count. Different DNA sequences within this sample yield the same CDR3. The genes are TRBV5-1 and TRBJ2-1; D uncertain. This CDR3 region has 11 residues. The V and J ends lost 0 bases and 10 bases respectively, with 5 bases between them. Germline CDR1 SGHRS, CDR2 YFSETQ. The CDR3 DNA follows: TGCGCCAGCAGCTTGGGCGTGGAGCAGTTCTTC. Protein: CASSLGVEQFF. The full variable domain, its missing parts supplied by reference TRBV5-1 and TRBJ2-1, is KAGVTQTPRYLIKTRGQQVTLSCSPISGHRSVSWYQQTPGQGLQFLFEYFSETQRNKGNFPGRFSGRQFSNSRSEMNVSTLELGDSALYLCASSLGVEQFFGPGTRLTVL.

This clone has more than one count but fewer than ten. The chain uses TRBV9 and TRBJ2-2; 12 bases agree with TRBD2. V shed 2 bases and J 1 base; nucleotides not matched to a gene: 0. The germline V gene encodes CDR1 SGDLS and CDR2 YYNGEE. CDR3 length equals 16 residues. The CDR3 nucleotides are TGTGCCAGCAGCGTGACTAGCGGGAGGAACACCGGGGAGCTGTTTTTT. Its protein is CASSVTSGRNTGELFF.

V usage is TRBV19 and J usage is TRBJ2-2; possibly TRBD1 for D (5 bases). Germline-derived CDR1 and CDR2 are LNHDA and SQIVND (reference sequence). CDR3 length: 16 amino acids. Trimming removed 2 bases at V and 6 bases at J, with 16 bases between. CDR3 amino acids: CASSIKGRGAPGELFF. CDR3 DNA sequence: TGTGCCAGTAGTATAAAGGGCCGTGGGGCCCCCGGGGAGCTGTTTTTT.

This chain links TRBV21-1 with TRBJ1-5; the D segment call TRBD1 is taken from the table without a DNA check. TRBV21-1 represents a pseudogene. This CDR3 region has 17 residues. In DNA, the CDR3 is TGTGCCAGCAGCAAAGCGATCGCAGGGAATAGCAATCAGCCCCAGCATTTT. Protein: CASSKAIAGNSNQPQHF.

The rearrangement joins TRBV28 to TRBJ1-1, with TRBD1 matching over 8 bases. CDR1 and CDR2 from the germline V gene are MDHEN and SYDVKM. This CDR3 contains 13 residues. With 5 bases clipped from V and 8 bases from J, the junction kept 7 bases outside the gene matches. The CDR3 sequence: CASSPTDRVEAFF. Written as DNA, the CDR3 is TGTGCCAGCAGTCCGACGGACAGGGTGGAAGCTTTCTTT.

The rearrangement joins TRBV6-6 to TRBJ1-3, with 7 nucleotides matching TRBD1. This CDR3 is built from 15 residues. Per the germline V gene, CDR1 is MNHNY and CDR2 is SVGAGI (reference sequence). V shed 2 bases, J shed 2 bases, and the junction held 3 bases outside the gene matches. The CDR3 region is CASSYRDRAGNTIYF. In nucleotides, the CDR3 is TGTGCCAGCAGTTACCGCGACAGGGCTGGAAACACCATATATTTT.

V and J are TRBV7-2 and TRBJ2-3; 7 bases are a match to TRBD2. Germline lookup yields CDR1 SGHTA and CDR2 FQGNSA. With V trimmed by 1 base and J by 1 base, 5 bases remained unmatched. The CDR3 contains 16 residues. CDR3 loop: CASSLVMAGGTDTQYF. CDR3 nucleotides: TGTGCCAGCAGCTTAGTGATGGCGGGGGGCACAGATACGCAGTATTTT.

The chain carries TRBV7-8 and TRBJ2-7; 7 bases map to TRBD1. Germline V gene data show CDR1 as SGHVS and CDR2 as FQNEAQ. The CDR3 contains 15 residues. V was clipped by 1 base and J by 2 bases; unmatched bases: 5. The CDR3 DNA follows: TGTGCCAGCAGCTTAGGCGGGCAGGGGGCCTACGAGCAGTACTTC. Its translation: CASSLGGQGAYEQYF. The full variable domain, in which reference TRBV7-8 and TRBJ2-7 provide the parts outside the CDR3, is GAGVSQSPRYKVAKRGQDVALRCDPISGHVSLFWYQQALGQGPEFLTYFQNEAQLDKSGLPSDRFFAERPEGSVSTLKIQRTQQEDSAVYLCASSLGGQGAYEQYFGPGTRLTVT.

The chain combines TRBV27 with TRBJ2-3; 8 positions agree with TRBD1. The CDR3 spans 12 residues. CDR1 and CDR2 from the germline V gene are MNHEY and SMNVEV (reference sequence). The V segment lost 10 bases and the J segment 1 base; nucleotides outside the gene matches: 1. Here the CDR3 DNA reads TGTGCCAAGACAGGGGGCACAGATACGCAGTATTTT. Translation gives CAKTGGTDTQYF.

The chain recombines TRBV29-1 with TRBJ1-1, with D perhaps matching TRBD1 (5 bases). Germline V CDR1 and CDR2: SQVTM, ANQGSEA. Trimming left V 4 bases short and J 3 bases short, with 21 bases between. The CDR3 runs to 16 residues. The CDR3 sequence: CSVGWGSGGSYTEAFF. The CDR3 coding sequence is TGCAGCGTTGGGTGGGGGAGCGGGGGGTCTTACACTGAAGCTTTCTTT.

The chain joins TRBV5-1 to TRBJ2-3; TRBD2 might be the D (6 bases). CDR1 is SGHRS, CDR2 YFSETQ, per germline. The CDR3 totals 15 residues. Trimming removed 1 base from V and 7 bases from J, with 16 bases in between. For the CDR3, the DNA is TGCGCCAGCAGCTTGTGGGGGGAGTCCCAGAATACGCAGTATTTT. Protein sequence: CASSLWGESQNTQYF.

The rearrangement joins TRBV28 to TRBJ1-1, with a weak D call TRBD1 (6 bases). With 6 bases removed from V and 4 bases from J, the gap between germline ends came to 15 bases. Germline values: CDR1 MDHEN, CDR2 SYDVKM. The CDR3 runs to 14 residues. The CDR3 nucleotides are TGTGCCAGCAGGGATTATAGAGGGGGCACTGAAGCTTTCTTT. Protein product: CASRDYRGGTEAFF.